The rows below give T cell receptor beta chains drawn from one sample of a study of blood T cell repertoires in COVID-19. This table comes from immunoSEQ multiplex PCR, and its TCRdb copy is limited to in-frame clones, with some not included. The sample shows around 320,000 clones, roughly 90% of them seen only once. Specimen: PBMCs or T cells enriched from blood (not recorded which). These receptors came from a young woman with acute COVID-19. Both conserved end residues are trimmed from each CDR3. A clone size is listed for some rows: how often the clone was seen (once, few, many), or a class if it is expanded.

ATQQGFSSTDTQY,TRBJ2-3,few,TRBV27
ATSGDWSTEAF,TRBJ1-1,NA,TRBV15
ASSRDSPAEQY,TRBJ2-7,NA,TRBV27
ASSQDGPLLGRFGNTEAF,TRBJ1-1,NA,TRBV4-1
ASSSFREFYEQY,TRBJ2-7,NA,TRBV6-5
ASTDRDGGNQPQH,TRBJ1-5,NA,TRBV19
AISPGAGETQY,TRBJ2-5,NA,TRBV10-3
ASSPRTGADTGELF,TRBJ2-2,NA,TRBV9
ASSLGTADLYGYT,TRBJ1-2,NA,TRBV7-9
ASSQWTVGEPQH,TRBJ1-5,NA,TRBV18
ASSLKAGGIIGEMF,TRBJ1-1,NA,TRBV28
ASSVGGTAQY,TRBJ2-3,NA,TRBV9
ATTGTSYNEQF,TRBJ2-1,NA,TRBV24-1
ASSSPRGVGAGELF,TRBJ2-2,once,TRBV19
ASSLAVQQETQY,TRBJ2-5,NA,TRBV5-4
ASSPAQGGTEAF,TRBJ1-1,NA,TRBV28
ASSPLTSGLPFNEQF,TRBJ2-1,NA,TRBV9
ASSSTGTGTTEAF,TRBJ1-1,NA,TRBV28
ASSLGAGQAALNYGYT,TRBJ1-2,NA,TRBV5-4
ASSQPEGAETQY,TRBJ2-5,NA,TRBV4-1
ASSTGLAGYNEQF,TRBJ2-1,NA,TRBV11-2
ATDAAFPNYGYT,TRBJ1-2,NA,TRBV28
ASGLVPQYNEQF,TRBJ2-1,NA,TRBV12-5
ASSQEAGAGNTIY,TRBJ1-3,many,TRBV4-1
ASSLHQITYTQY,TRBJ2-3,NA,TRBV28
ASSYSGTPYEQY,TRBJ2-7,NA,TRBV6-5
ASSLTPGNTGELF,TRBJ2-2,NA,TRBV7-3
ASSSIAGGAYEQY,TRBJ2-7,NA,TRBV19
ASSQDRAGLAYTGELF,TRBJ2-2,few,TRBV4-2
ASNPTGYLAKNIQY,TRBJ2-4,once,TRBV28
ASSVAGDSPLH,TRBJ1-6,NA,TRBV9
ASRRAGKETQY,TRBJ2-5,NA,TRBV5-1
ASSSGLGSYEQY,TRBJ2-7,NA,TRBV5-5
ASSQDGRGGPGYT,TRBJ1-2,NA,TRBV14
ASSLDRNTEAF,TRBJ1-1,NA,TRBV6-5
ASSSTGLAVPEQY,TRBJ2-7,NA,TRBV19
AWSVDSYNEQF,TRBJ2-1,NA,TRBV30
ASSQDLGIGEQY,TRBJ2-7,NA,TRBV14
ASALSGGETQY,TRBJ2-5,NA,TRBV5-1
AYSRGGSPLH,TRBJ1-6,NA,TRBV28
ASKRTSGPRPNEQF,TRBJ2-1,NA,TRBV19
ASSLETRGLGSNTEAF,TRBJ1-1,NA,TRBV5-4
ASSYGGVLNTEAF,TRBJ1-1,NA,TRBV6-2/TRBV6-3
ASRWGETEAF,TRBJ1-1,once,TRBV2
ASSLSGTTDTQY,TRBJ2-3,NA,TRBV9
ASSSGTGSPGELF,TRBJ2-2,once,TRBV18
ASSAKGGSYNEQF,TRBJ2-1,NA,TRBV19
ASTRQASNEKLF,TRBJ1-4,NA,TRBV2
ASTSGRRRSYNEQF,TRBJ2-1,NA,TRBV27
ASSLSNSGANVLT,TRBJ2-6,NA,TRBV9
ASRDRGPNYGYT,TRBJ1-2,NA,TRBV6-5
ASSYSLNYGYT,TRBJ1-2,NA,TRBV6-5
ATSAVDRPTNEKLF,TRBJ1-4,NA,TRBV24-1